The 17 T cell receptor beta chains below were found in one sample sequenced in a study of blood T cell repertoires in COVID-19. Repertoires were generated with immunoSEQ multiplex PCR, while TCRdb's copy carries only in-frame clones and drops some. The table records 200,000 or so clones, roughly four fifths of them present only once. Sequencing was performed on peripheral blood. The receptors here all came from a woman in her twenties or thirties with acute or convalescent COVID-19.

The chain combines TRBV9 with TRBJ1-6, with D maybe TRBD1 (6 bases). Germline-derived CDR1 and CDR2 are SGDLS and YYNGEE. CDR3 size: 14 residues. Trimming shortened V by 1 base and J by 7 bases, and 9 bases separated the two germline ends. CDR3 protein: CASSVTGSNSPLHF. In DNA, the CDR3 is TGTGCCAGCAGCGTAACAGGGTCGAATTCACCCCTCCACTTT. Full variable domain (missing parts from reference TRBV9 and TRBJ1-6): DSGVTQTPKHLITATGQRVTLRCSPRSGDLSVYWYQQSLDQGLQFLIQYYNGEERAKGNILERFSAQQFPDLHSELNLSSLELGDSALYFCASSVTGSNSPLHFGNGTRLTVT.

The chain has TRBV7-9 and TRBJ1-6; unclear D gene. V was trimmed by 0 bases and J by 9 bases, leaving 12 bases between them. The germline V gene encodes CDR1 SEHNR and CDR2 FQNEAQ (reference sequence). This CDR3 is built from 15 residues. CDR3 coding DNA: TGTGCCAGCAGCTTAGCGCCGGGATCAGGTTCACCCCTCCACTTT. Its protein product is CASSLAPGSGSPLHF. The variable domain in full, completed from reference TRBV7-9 and TRBJ1-6, reads DTGVSQNPRHKITKRGQNVTFRCDPISEHNRLYWYRQTLGQGPEFLTYFQNEAQLEKSRLLSDRFSAERPKGSFSTLEIQRTEQGDSAMYLCASSLAPGSGSPLHFGNGTRLTVT.

This rearrangement joins TRBV6-2 or TRBV6-3 to TRBJ1-2; 7 bases fit TRBD1. Germline V gene lookup returns CDR1 MNHEY and CDR2 SVGEGT. The CDR3 is 13 amino acids. Trimming removed 6 bases from V and 4 bases from J; junction bases left unmatched: 5. As DNA, the CDR3 is TGTGCCAGCAGCGCGCCAGGGGGCTATGGCTACACCTTC. Its translation is CASSAPGGYGYTF.

The chain couples TRBV19 to TRBJ1-5; possible D gene TRBD1, 6 bases. Germline lookup yields CDR1 LNHDA and CDR2 SQIVND (reference sequence). Trimming pared 5 bases from V and 2 bases from J, leaving 19 bases between. CDR3 length equals 17 residues. DNA of the CDR3: TGTGCCAGTAGTTTAACCCCCAGGGGAAAGGGCAATCAGCCCCAGCATTTT. It is translated as CASSLTPRGKGNQPQHF.

The chain employs TRBV13 and TRBJ2-5; TRBD2 agrees at 8 bases. Germline-derived CDR1 and CDR2 are PRHDT and FYEKMQ (reference sequence). J lost 2 bases, V lost 1 base, and 3 bases had no gene match. The CDR3 has 15 residues. The CDR3, as DNA: TGTGCCAGCAGCTTAGTCGGGGGGGATCAAGAGACCCAGTACTTC. Translation gives CASSLVGGDQETQYF.

This clone was counted a single time. The chain has TRBV2 and TRBJ2-2; D is unresolved. V dropped 7 bases and J dropped 1 base, with 7 bases sitting between them. CDR3 size: 13 residues. Germline V gives CDR1 SNHLY, CDR2 FYNNEI. This CDR3 reads CASMPLNTGELFF. For the CDR3, the DNA is TGTGCCAGCATGCCACTGAACACCGGGGAGCTGTTTTTT.

The chain joins TRBV27 to TRBJ2-7, with D hard to call. Germline CDR1 MNHEY, CDR2 SMNVEV (reference sequence). Trimming removed 3 bases from V and 3 bases from J, with 9 bases in between. This CDR3 region has 13 residues. The chain's CDR3 is CASSFGGNYEQYF. CDR3 nucleotides: TGTGCCAGCAGTTTTGGTGGCAACTACGAGCAGTACTTC.

This chain links TRBV9 with TRBJ2-3; the D is unclear. The length of the CDR3 is 14 residues. The V gene lost 1 base and the J gene lost 0 bases, with 6 bases spanning the gap. Germline V CDR1 and CDR2: SGDLS, YYNGEE. CDR3: CASSVLESTDTQYF. DNA of the CDR3: TGTGCCAGCAGCGTATTGGAGAGCACAGATACGCAGTATTTT. The full variable domain, in which reference TRBV9 and TRBJ2-3 provide the parts outside the CDR3, is DSGVTQTPKHLITATGQRVTLRCSPRSGDLSVYWYQQSLDQGLQFLIQYYNGEERAKGNILERFSAQQFPDLHSELNLSSLELGDSALYFCASSVLESTDTQYFGPGTRLTVL.

The chain has TRBV28 and TRBJ2-7, with 7 bases identical to TRBD1. The length of the CDR3 is 15 residues. V dropped 6 bases and J dropped 2; count of bases not matched to a gene: 10. The V gene's germline CDR1 is MDHEN and CDR2 SYDVKM. CDR3 region: CASSGPGQPTYEQYF. In DNA, the CDR3 is TGTGCCAGCAGCGGTCCGGGACAGCCGACCTACGAGCAGTACTTC. The variable domain in full, with the rest retrieved from reference TRBV28 and TRBJ2-7, is DVKVTQSSRYLVKRTGEKVFLECVQDMDHENMFWYRQDPGLGLRLIYFSYDVKMKEKGDIPEGYSVSREKKERFSLILESASTNQTSMYLCASSGPGQPTYEQYFGPGTRLTVT.

The CDR3 DNA follows: TGTGCCAGCAGGACCATAGACAGCTATGGCTACACCTTC. Protein: CASRTIDSYGYTF. The chain carries TRBV28 and TRBJ1-2, with D maybe TRBD1 (5 bases). Germline CDR1 MDHEN, CDR2 SYDVKM. Trimming left V 6 bases short and J 4 bases short, with 12 bases between. The CDR3 has 13 residues.

The genes are TRBV7-8 and TRBJ1-5; D call uncertain. V lost 1 base and J lost 11, with 9 bases in between. The CDR3 consists of 12 residues. From germline, CDR1 is SGHVS and CDR2 FQNEAQ. The CDR3 sequence is CASSLDTGSQHF. The CDR3 DNA reads TGTGCCAGCAGCTTAGATACGGGGTCCCAGCATTTT.

The V gene is TRBV18, the J gene TRBJ1-2, with TRBD1 matching 8 bases. Losses at the gene ends were 3 bases for V and 6 bases for J; bases not matched to a gene: 9. This CDR3 has 15 residues. CDR1 is KGHSH, CDR2 LQKENI, per germline. CDR3 sequence reads: CASSPSGQGGNGYTF. CDR3 in DNA: TGTGCCAGCTCACCCTCTGGACAGGGAGGAAATGGCTACACCTTC.

The rearrangement links TRBV16 to TRBJ2-1, with 9 bases fitting TRBD2. This CDR3 contains 15 residues. After removal of 4 bases from V and 7 bases from J, the junction contained 8 bases not matched to a gene. CDR1 KGHSY and CDR2 FQNENV come from the germline V gene. The CDR3 loop is CASSPQGLAKNEQFF. CDR3 bases: TGTGCCAGCAGCCCACAGGGACTAGCTAAAAATGAGCAGTTCTTC.

V gene TRBV2 combines with J gene TRBJ1-1; a possible D gene is TRBD1 (5 bases). The CDR3 totals 13 residues. The germline V gene encodes CDR1 SNHLY and CDR2 FYNNEI. Trimming left V 7 bases short and J 5 bases short, with 14 bases between. CDR3 bases: TGTGCCAGCAAGGCAGGGTTGGGGACTGAAGCTTTCTTT. Translating it yields CASKAGLGTEAFF.

The CDR3 protein is CASSIGAGGYPQHF. The CDR3, as DNA: TGTGCCAGTAGTATTGGAGCAGGGGGATACCCCCAGCATTTT. The chain has TRBV19 and TRBJ1-5; the match to TRBD1 covers 7 bases. V lost 3 bases and J lost 10; bases outside the gene matches: 9. Germline values: CDR1 LNHDA, CDR2 SQIVND (reference sequence). This CDR3 comprises 14 residues.

This clone was detected a few times. V gene TRBV4-1 combines with J gene TRBJ1-3; maybe TRBD1 (6 bases). CDR1 is MGHRA and CDR2 is YSYEKL in the germline V gene. The CDR3 contains 15 residues. V was pared by 2 bases and J by 1 base, with 9 bases between. Written as DNA, the CDR3 is TGCGCCAGCAGCCAACCCAGGGGTTCTGGAAACACCATATATTTT. Translated: CASSQPRGSGNTIYF.

This clone has a single count. The V and J genes are TRBV3-1 (or the pseudogene TRBV3-2) and TRBJ1-1, with 8 bases aligning to TRBD1. Germline lookup yields CDR1 LGHDT and CDR2 YNNKEL (reference sequence). V lost 2 bases and J lost 3; bases outside the gene matches: 14. This CDR3 region has 18 residues. The CDR3 spells CASSQTRLDREGHTEAFF. The CDR3 bases are TGTGCCAGCAGCCAAACGCGGTTGGACAGGGAAGGGCACACTGAAGCTTTCTTT.